This TCR beta chain was documented in a study of cytomegalovirus exposure and HLA in healthy donors. This clone has only a few counts. Its cognate antigen is unknown. In the same sample, other DNA sequences code for this CDR3. The PCR made use of 60 Vbeta and 13 Jbeta primers. Authors' analysis steps: In a later analysis, the count reached some 73 million unique TCR beta chains, with around 10 million shared. Method: immunoSEQ multiplex PCR; TCRdb's copy keeps in-frame clones and lacks some. Clonal size and the V and J genes are those of that table, whereas D and trimming came from the DNA. The repertoire holds under 200,000 clones, with approximately 72% as singletons. All donors participated as healthy donors of bone marrow. This CDR3 spans 14 amino acids. The germline V gene has CDR1 LNHDA and CDR2 SQIVND (reference sequence). Between the trimmed V and J ends, which lost 2 bases and 1 base, there was a span of 8 bases.

Overall study findings and caveats: In a later analysis, at a false discovery rate of 0.05, roughly 17,000 TCR beta sequences matched HLA alleles.

Sequencing used PBMCs. The gene calls are TRBV19 and TRBJ1-1, with D tentatively TRBD1 (5 bases). The clonotype comes from a man between 45 and 60 years old in good health and CMV-seronegative. DNA for the CDR3: TGTGCCAGTAGTATAAGGGGAGGGAACACTGAAGCTTTCTTT. The encoded protein is CASSIRGGNTEAFF.